The entry that follows covers one T cell receptor beta chain sequence. The sample belongs to a study of blood T cell repertoires in COVID-19. Across the whole study: COVID-19 samples collected from the United States, Italy and Spain covered acute and convalescent phases.

CDR3 size: 12 residues. In germline, CDR1 is LGHNA, CDR2 YNFKEQ. Trimming removed 8 bases from V and 9 bases from J, with 14 bases in between. Using immunoSEQ multiplex PCR, the repertoire was profiled, and TCRdb retains in-frame clones only, with some absent. The sample shows 95,000 to 120,000 clones, 80% to 90% of them seen only once. The sequence was obtained from a woman between 50 and 59 years old with acute or convalescent COVID-19. This chain joins TRBV4-2 and TRBJ1-5; D unclear. The sequenced sample was peripheral blood. CDR3 nucleotide sequence: TGTGCCAGCGGAGGAGGCTCCCGGCCCCAGCATTTT. Translating gives CASGGGSRPQHF.